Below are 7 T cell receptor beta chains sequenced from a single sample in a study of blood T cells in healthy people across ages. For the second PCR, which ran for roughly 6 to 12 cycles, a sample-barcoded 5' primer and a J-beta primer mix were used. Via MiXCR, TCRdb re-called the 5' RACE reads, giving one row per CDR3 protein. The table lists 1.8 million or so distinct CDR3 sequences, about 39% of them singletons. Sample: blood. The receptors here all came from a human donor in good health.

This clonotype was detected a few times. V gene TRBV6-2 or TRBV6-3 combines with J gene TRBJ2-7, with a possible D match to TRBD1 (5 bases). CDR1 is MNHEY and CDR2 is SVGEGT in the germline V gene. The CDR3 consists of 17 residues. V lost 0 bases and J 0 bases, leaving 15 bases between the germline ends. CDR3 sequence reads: CASSYSGRGSISYEQYF. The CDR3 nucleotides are TGTGCCAGCAGTTACTCGGGAAGGGGATCGATCTCCTACGAGCAGTACTTC.

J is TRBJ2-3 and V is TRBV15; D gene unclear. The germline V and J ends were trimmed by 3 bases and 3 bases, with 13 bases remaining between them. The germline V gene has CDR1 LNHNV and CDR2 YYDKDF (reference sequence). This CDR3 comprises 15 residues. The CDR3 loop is CATSSSDLSTDTQYF. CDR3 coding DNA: TGTGCCACCAGCAGTTCGGACCTATCGACAGATACGCAGTATTTT.

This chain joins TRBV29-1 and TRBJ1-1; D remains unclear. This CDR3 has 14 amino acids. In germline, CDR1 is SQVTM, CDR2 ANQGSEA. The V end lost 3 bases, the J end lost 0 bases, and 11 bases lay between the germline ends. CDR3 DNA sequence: TGCAGCGTTGACGGGCGGGAAATGAACACTGAAGCTTTCTTT. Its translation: CSVDGREMNTEAFF. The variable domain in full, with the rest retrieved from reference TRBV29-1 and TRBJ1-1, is SAVISQKPSRDICQRGTSLTIQCQVDSQVTMMFWYRQQPGQSLTLIATANQGSEATYESGFVIDKFPISRPNLTFSTLTVSNMSPEDSSIYLCSVDGREMNTEAFFGQGTRLTVV.

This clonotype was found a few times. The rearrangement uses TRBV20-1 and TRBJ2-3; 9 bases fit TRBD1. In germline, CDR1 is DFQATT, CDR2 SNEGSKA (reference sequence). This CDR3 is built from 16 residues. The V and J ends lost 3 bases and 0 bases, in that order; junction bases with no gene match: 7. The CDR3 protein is CSARPETGGSTDTQYF. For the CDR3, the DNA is TGCAGTGCTAGGCCGGAGACAGGGGGGAGCACAGATACGCAGTATTTT.

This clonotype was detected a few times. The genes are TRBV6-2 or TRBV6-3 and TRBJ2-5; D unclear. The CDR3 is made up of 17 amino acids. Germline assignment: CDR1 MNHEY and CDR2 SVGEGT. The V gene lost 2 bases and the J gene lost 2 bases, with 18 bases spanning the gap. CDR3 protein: CASSYDGRRQPQETQYF. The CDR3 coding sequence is TGTGCCAGCAGTTACGATGGGCGTCGGCAGCCTCAAGAGACCCAGTACTTC.

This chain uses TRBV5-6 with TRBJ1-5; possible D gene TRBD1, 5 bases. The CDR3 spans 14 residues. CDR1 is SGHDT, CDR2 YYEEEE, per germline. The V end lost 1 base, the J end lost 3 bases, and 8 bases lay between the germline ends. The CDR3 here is CASSLQQVNQPQHF. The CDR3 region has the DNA TGTGCCAGCAGCTTGCAACAGGTCAATCAGCCCCAGCATTTT.

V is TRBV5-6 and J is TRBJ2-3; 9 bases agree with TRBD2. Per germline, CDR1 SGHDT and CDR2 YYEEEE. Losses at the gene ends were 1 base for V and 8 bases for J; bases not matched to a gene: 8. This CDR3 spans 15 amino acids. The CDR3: CASSLSSSGGGTQYF. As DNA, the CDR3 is TGTGCCAGCAGCTTGTCCAGTAGCGGGGGAGGTACGCAGTATTTT.